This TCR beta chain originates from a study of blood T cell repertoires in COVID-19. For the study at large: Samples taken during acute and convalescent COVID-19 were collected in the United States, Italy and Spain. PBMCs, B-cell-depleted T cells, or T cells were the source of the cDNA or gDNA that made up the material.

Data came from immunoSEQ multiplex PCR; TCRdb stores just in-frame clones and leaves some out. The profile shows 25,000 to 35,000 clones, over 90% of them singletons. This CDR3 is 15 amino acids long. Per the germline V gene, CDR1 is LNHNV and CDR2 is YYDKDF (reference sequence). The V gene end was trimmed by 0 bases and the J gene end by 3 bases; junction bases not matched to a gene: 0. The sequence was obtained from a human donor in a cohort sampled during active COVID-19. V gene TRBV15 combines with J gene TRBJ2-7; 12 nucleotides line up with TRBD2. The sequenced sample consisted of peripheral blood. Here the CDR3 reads CATSRETSGSYEQYF. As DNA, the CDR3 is TGTGCCACCAGCAGAGAGACTAGCGGGAGCTACGAGCAGTACTTC.